The 10 T cell receptor beta chains presented below share a single source sample, sequenced in a study of CD4 T cells in relation to SARS-CoV-2 and coronaviruses. The antigens these receptors bind are not known. CD4+ T cells from unexposed donors were obtained before the COVID-19 pandemic (2011-2018). Isolation of CD4+ T cells took place after 10 days in culture. Assay: immunoSEQ multiplex PCR; the TCRdb copy retains only in-frame clones and omits some. The sample shows 15,000 to 20,000 clones, about 81% of them seen only once. Sequenced material: CD4+ T cells from PBMCs, cultured in vitro. The receptor set was obtained from a human donor in good health.

This chain joins TRBV5-4 and TRBJ2-1; 14 positions agree with TRBD2. CDR3 length equals 17 residues. Germline V gene lookup returns CDR1 SGHNT and CDR2 YYREEE (reference sequence). Losses at the gene ends were 3 bases for V and 2 bases for J; bases not matched to a gene: 4. In DNA, the CDR3 is TGTGCCAGCAGCTCACCGGGACTAGCGGGGGCCTACAATGAGCAGTTCTTC. Translation gives CASSSPGLAGAYNEQFF.

V gene TRBV6-5 combines with J gene TRBJ1-6, with TRBD1 as a possible D gene (5 bases). Germline values: CDR1 MNHEY, CDR2 SVGAGI. The CDR3 has 16 amino acids. The ends were cut back, 8 bases at V and 9 bases at J, with 23 bases in the middle. The CDR3 DNA is TGTGCCAGCCGTTTAGAGTCCGGGTCAGGGAGTTCACCCCTCCACTTT. Protein: CASRLESGSGSSPLHF.

The chain uses TRBV3-1 (or the pseudogene TRBV3-2) and TRBJ1-4, with TRBD1 identical over 7 bases. Trimming took 0 bases from V and 6 from J; bases not matched to a gene: 7. Germline V lookup: CDR1 LGHDT, CDR2 YNNKEL (reference sequence). CDR3 size: 16 residues. CDR3: CASSQDDRAGYEKLFF. In DNA, the CDR3 is TGTGCCAGCAGCCAAGATGACAGGGCGGGGTATGAAAAACTGTTTTTT.

This sequence joins TRBV9 and TRBJ2-3; no definite D call. This CDR3 has 12 residues. Germline CDR1 is SGDLS and CDR2 is YYNGEE. V lost 4 bases and J 3 bases, leaving 6 bases between the germline ends. CDR3 region: CASSHRTDTQYF. The CDR3 DNA sequence: TGTGCCAGCAGCCACCGGACAGATACGCAGTATTTT.

The genes are TRBV7-2 and TRBJ1-2; D is uncertain. Between the trimmed V and J ends, which lost 1 base and 5 bases, there was a span of 11 bases. Germline values: CDR1 SGHTA, CDR2 FQGNSA. The length of the CDR3 is 14 residues. In DNA, the CDR3 is TGTGCCAGCAGCTTAGAGTATGTCGAGTATGGCTACACCTTC. Residues: CASSLEYVEYGYTF.

This clone was recorded a few times. CDR3 loop: CSVYSGTGGTNYGYTF. CDR3 nucleotide sequence: TGCAGCGTTTACTCCGGGACAGGGGGGACTAACTATGGCTACACCTTC. The chain links TRBV29-1 to TRBJ1-2, with 11 bases aligning to TRBD1. Germline V lookup: CDR1 SQVTM, CDR2 ANQGSEA. After removal of 5 bases from V and 0 bases from J, the junction contained 8 bases not matched to a gene. The CDR3 runs to 16 residues.

V gene TRBV3-1 (or the pseudogene TRBV3-2) combines with J gene TRBJ2-7; 7 bases are a match to TRBD1. This CDR3 comprises 13 residues. Germline V gives CDR1 LGHDT, CDR2 YNNKEL (reference sequence). The ends lost 6 bases at V and 0 bases at J; junction bases unmatched: 2. CDR3 amino acids: CASRRQGSYEQYF. CDR3 DNA: TGTGCCAGCAGGAGACAGGGCTCCTACGAGCAGTACTTC.

This chain uses TRBV2 with TRBJ1-1; a possible D gene is TRBD1 (6 bases). This CDR3 has 14 amino acids. Between the trimmed V and J ends, which lost 2 bases and 6 bases, there was a span of 13 bases. Germline CDR1 SNHLY, CDR2 FYNNEI. In DNA, the CDR3 is TGTGCCAGCAGTGAAAGGCGGGGGCGGTCTGAAGCTTTCTTT. It codes for CASSERRGRSEAFF.

The chain couples TRBV7-8 to TRBJ2-1, with D possibly TRBD2 on 6 matching bases. Trimming pared 0 bases from V and 8 bases from J, leaving 17 bases between. The CDR3 is 16 amino acids. Germline V gene sequence: CDR1 SGHVS, CDR2 FQNEAQ. The CDR3 here is CASSLAGSGVGHEQFF. CDR3 nucleotides: TGTGCCAGCAGCTTAGCGGGATCGGGGGTTGGCCATGAGCAGTTCTTC.

This clone came up a few times. This chain links TRBV5-1 with TRBJ1-3; the D is unclear. Deletions cut 0 bases from V and 0 bases from J, with 10 bases between. This CDR3 has 16 amino acids. Germline V CDR1 and CDR2: SGHRS, YFSETQ. The DNA for the CDR3 is TGCGCCAGCAGCTTGGCACCTGTGTACTCTGGAAACACCATATATTTT. Its protein is CASSLAPVYSGNTIYF.